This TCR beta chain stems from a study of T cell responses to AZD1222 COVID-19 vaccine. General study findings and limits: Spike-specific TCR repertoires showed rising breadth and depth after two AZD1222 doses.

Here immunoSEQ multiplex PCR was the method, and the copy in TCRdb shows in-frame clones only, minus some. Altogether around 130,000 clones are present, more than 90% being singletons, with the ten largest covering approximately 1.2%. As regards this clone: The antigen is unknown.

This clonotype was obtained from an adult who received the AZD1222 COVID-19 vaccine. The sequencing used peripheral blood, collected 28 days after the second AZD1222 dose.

CDR3 protein: CATSDPTSGAYNEQFF. CDR3 sequence (DNA): TGTGCCACCAGTGACCCGACTAGCGGGGCCTACAATGAGCAGTTCTTC. The chain carries TRBV24-1 and TRBJ2-1, with TRBD2 matching 11 bases. Looked up from germline, CDR1 is KGHDR and CDR2 is SFDVKD. The CDR3 is 16 amino acids. Trimming removed 4 bases from V and 2 bases from J; junction bases left unmatched: 3.